Presented here are 11 T cell receptor beta chains from one specimen sequenced in a study of blood T cells in healthy people across ages. A second PCR, run for about 7 to 11 cycles, used a sample-barcoded 5' primer plus a J-beta primer mix. TCRdb analysed the 5' RACE reads with MiXCR anew, one entry per CDR3 protein. This table has about 1.6 million distinct CDR3 sequences, 30% to 40% appearing once. Material for sequencing was blood. The receptors shown here come from a woman aged 25 to 39 in good health.

The rearrangement uses TRBV7-8 and TRBJ2-2, with D hard to call. Looked up from germline, CDR1 is SGHVS and CDR2 is FQNEAQ. The CDR3 consists of 13 residues. Trimming pared 0 bases from V and 11 bases from J, leaving 10 bases between. CDR3 loop: CASSLAVPPELFF. The CDR3 bases are TGTGCCAGCAGCTTAGCTGTCCCTCCAGAGCTGTTTTTT.

This clonotype showed up just a few times. The chain joins TRBV20-1 to TRBJ2-3; D is unresolved. The CDR3 length is 14 residues. V lost 1 base and J lost 8, with 16 bases in between. Germline V gene sequence: CDR1 DFQATT, CDR2 SNEGSKA (reference sequence). The CDR3 nucleotides read TGCAGTGCTAGAGGCCCCGCCTCGCCGAGTACGCAGTATTTT. Protein sequence: CSARGPASPSTQYF.

This clonotype has a handful of counts. The V call is TRBV28, the J call TRBJ2-7, with 11 positions matching TRBD2. The CDR3 is 15 amino acids. Losses at the gene ends were 6 bases for V and 5 bases for J; bases not matched to a gene: 9. The germline CDR1 and CDR2 sequences are MDHEN and SYDVKM. CDR3 loop: CASSPRLAGSDEQYF. CDR3 DNA sequence: TGTGCCAGCAGCCCTAGACTAGCGGGAAGCGACGAGCAGTACTTC.

This sequence joins TRBV5-4 and TRBJ2-1; TRBD2 might be the D (6 bases). Trimming pared 3 bases from V and 8 bases from J, leaving 15 bases between. The CDR3 extends over 14 amino acids. The germline CDR1 and CDR2 sequences are SGHNT and YYREEE (reference sequence). As DNA, the CDR3 is TGTGCCAGCAGCTCCGCGGAGGGGCTTCATGAGCAGTTCTTC. This translates into CASSSAEGLHEQFF.

V and J are TRBV6-1 and TRBJ1-1; D uncertain. The CDR3 sequence is 13 residues long. Looked up from germline, CDR1 is MNHNS and CDR2 is SASEGT. With 7 bases removed from V and 1 base from J, the gap between germline ends came to 10 bases. The CDR3 nucleotides are TGTGCCAGCAAATACACCAAGAACACTGAAGCTTTCTTT. This translates into CASKYTKNTEAFF.

This clonotype was seen a handful of times. The chain combines TRBV4-1 with TRBJ2-3; 12 positions match TRBD2. V shed 4 bases and J 2 bases; nucleotides not matched to a gene: 4. This CDR3 is 16 amino acids long. Germline-derived CDR1 and CDR2 are MGHRA and YSYEKL. CDR3 sequence (DNA): TGCGCCAGCAGCCCACGACTAGCGGGGGACACAGATACGCAGTATTTT. As protein: CASSPRLAGDTDTQYF.

This clonotype was recorded once. J is TRBJ1-3 and V is TRBV27, with D hard to call. The CDR3 extends over 14 amino acids. Germline V gene sequence: CDR1 MNHEY, CDR2 SMNVEV (reference sequence). V lost 7 bases, J lost 0 bases, and 10 bases lay in between. CDR3 DNA: TGTGCCAGCACCCCCCCGAGCTCTGGAAACACCATATATTTT. Protein product: CASTPPSSGNTIYF.

This clonotype has just a few counts. The V and J genes are TRBV6-1 and TRBJ2-1; D perhaps matches TRBD2 (5 bases). Trimming took off 0 bases at V and 8 bases at J, with 11 bases between the two ends. Germline CDR1 and CDR2: MNHNS and SASEGT. The CDR3 has 14 residues. CDR3 sequence (DNA): TGTGCCAGCAGTGAAGCGTATCGGGAATATGAGCAGTTCTTC. Residues: CASSEAYREYEQFF.

This clonotype was detected only a few times. The gene calls are TRBV2 and TRBJ2-3, with 14 bases that match TRBD2. V shed 3 bases, J shed 4 bases, and the junction held 9 bases outside the gene matches. The CDR3 consists of 18 residues. Germline V gene lookup returns CDR1 SNHLY and CDR2 FYNNEI. The DNA for the CDR3 is TGTGCCAGCAGTGATCCCCGGGGACTAGCGGGAGCCGCAGATACGCAGTATTTT. It specifies CASSDPRGLAGAADTQYF. Full variable domain (outside the CDR3, taken from reference TRBV2 and TRBJ2-3): EPEVTQTPSHQVTQMGQEVILRCVPISNHLYFYWYRQILGQKVEFLVSFYNNEISEKSEIFDDQFSVERPDGSNFTLKIRSTKLEDSAMYFCASSDPRGLAGAADTQYFGPGTRLTVL.

This clonotype was seen many times. V usage is TRBV5-6 and J usage is TRBJ2-7; D is unresolved. Germline V CDR1 and CDR2: SGHDT, YYEEEE. The CDR3 has 11 amino acids. The V end was cut by 6 bases, the J end by 3 bases, with 7 bases between. The CDR3 is CASNNNYEQYF. Written as DNA, the CDR3 is TGTGCCAGCAACAACAACTACGAGCAGTACTTC. The whole variable domain, filled in from reference TRBV5-6 and TRBJ2-7, reads DAGVTQSPTHLIKTRGQQVTLRCSPKSGHDTVSWYQQALGQGPQFIFQYYEEEERQRGNFPDRFSGHQFPNYSSELNVNALLLGDSALYLCASNNNYEQYFGPGTRLTVT.

This clonotype was recorded a few times. This chain uses TRBV20-1 with TRBJ2-1; possibly TRBD2 for D (5 bases). The CDR3 is 14 residues long. CDR1 and CDR2 from the germline V gene are DFQATT and SNEGSKA (reference sequence). The germline V and J ends were trimmed by 6 bases and 7 bases, with 19 bases remaining between them. DNA of the CDR3: TGCAGTGCAATAGGGAGCTCCTGGGTTAATGAGCAGTTCTTC. Encoded protein: CSAIGSSWVNEQFF.